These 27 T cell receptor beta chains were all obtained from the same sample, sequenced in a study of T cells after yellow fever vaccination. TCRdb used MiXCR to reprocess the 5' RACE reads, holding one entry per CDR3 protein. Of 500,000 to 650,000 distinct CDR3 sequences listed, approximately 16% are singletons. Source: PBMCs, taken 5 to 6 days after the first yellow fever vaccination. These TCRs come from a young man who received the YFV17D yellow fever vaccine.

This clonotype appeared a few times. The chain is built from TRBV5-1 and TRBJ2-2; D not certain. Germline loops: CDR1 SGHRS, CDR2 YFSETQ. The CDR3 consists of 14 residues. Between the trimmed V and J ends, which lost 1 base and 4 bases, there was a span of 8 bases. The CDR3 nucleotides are TGCGCCAGCAGCTTGTTAGTGTTCACCGGGGAGCTGTTTTTT. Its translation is CASSLLVFTGELFF.

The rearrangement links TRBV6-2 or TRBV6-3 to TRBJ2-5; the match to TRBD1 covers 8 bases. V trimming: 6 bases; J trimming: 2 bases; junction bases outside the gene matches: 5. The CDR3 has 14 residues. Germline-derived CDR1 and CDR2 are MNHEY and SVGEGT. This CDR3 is CASRGQVLQETQYF. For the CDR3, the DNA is TGTGCCAGCAGGGGACAGGTCCTGCAAGAGACCCAGTACTTC.

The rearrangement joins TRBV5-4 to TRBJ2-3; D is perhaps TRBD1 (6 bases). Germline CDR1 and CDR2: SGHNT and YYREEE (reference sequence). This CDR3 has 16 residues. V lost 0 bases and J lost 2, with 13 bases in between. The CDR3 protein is CASSLAPGQNTDTQYF. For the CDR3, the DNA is TGTGCCAGCAGCTTGGCCCCCGGACAGAACACAGATACGCAGTATTTT. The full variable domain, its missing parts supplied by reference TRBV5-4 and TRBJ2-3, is ETGVTQSPTHLIKTRGQQVTLRCSSQSGHNTVSWYQQALGQGPQFIFQYYREEENGRGNFPPRFSGLQFPNYSSELNVNALELDDSALYLCASSLAPGQNTDTQYFGPGTRLTVL.

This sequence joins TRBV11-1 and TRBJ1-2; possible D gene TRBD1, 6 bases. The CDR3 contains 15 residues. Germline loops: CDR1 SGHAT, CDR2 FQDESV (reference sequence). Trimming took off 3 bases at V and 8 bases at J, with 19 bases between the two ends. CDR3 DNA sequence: TGTGCCAGCAGCTTTACGGGGGACAAGGGGAAAGGCTACACCTTC. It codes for CASSFTGDKGKGYTF. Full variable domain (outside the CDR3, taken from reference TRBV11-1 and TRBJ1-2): EAEVAQSPRYKITEKSQAVAFWCDPISGHATLYWYRQILGQGPELLVQFQDESVVDDSQLPKDRFSAERLKGVDSTLKIQPAELGDSAMYLCASSFTGDKGKGYTFGSGTRLTVV.

This CDR3 is CASSQGSSRYEQYF. DNA for the CDR3: TGCGCCAGCAGCCAAGGGTCCAGCAGGTATGAGCAGTACTTC. This chain connects TRBV4-3 to TRBJ2-1; no firm D call. TRBJ2-7 explains the end of the DNA better; the J call may be wrong. Germline CDR1 is LGHNA and CDR2 is YSLEER. The CDR3 spans 14 residues.

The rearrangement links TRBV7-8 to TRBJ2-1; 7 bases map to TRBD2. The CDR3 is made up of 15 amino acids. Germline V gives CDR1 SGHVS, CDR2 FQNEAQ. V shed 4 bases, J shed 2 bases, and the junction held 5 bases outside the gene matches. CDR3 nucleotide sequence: TGTGCCAGCAGCTCCCGGGACTACACCTACAATGAGCAGTTCTTC. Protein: CASSSRDYTYNEQFF.

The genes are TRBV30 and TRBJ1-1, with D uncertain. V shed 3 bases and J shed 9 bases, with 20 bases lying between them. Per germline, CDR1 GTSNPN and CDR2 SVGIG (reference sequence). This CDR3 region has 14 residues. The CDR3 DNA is TGTGCCTGGAGCCCCCTCTGGGCGGAGATTAAAGCTTTCTTT. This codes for CAWSPLWAEIKAFF.

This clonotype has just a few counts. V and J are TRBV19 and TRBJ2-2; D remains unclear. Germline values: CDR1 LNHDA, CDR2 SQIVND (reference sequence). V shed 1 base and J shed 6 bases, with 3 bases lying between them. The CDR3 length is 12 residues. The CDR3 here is CASSIGPGELFF. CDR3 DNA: TGTGCCAGTAGTATAGGTCCCGGGGAGCTGTTTTTT.

For the CDR3, the DNA is TGTGCCTGGACCTTGAATAGAGGCAATGAGCAGTTCTTC. Encoded protein: CAWTLNRGNEQFF. The rearrangement joins TRBV30 to TRBJ2-1; D unclear. This CDR3 spans 13 amino acids. Germline V gene lookup returns CDR1 GTSNPN and CDR2 SVGIG (reference sequence). The germline V and J ends were trimmed by 4 bases and 6 bases, with 13 bases remaining between them.

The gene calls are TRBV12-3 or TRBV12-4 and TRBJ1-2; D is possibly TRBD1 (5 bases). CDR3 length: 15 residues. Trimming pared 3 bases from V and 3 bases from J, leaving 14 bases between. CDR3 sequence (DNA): TGTGCCAGCAGTTTGCTGAAGGGACGAGACTATGGCTACACCTTC. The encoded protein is CASSLLKGRDYGYTF.

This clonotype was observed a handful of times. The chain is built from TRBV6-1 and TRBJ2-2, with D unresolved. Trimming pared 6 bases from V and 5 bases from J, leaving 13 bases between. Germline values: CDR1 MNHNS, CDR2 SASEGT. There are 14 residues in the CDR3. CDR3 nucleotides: TGTGCCAGCAGACAAACTCCGGTGACCGGGGAGCTGTTTTTT. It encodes CASRQTPVTGELFF.

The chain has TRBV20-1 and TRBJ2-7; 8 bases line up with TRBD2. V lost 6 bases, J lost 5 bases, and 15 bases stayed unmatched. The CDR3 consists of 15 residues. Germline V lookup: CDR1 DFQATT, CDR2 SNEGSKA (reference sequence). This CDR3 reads CSAHRAGGESNEQYF. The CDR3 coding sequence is TGCAGTGCCCACAGGGCGGGAGGAGAATCCAACGAGCAGTACTTC.

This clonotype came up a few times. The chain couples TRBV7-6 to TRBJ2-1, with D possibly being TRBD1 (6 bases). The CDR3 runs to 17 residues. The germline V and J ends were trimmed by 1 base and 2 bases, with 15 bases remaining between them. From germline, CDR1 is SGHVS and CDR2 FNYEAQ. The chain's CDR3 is CASSLVARGGPYNEQFF. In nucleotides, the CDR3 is TGTGCCAGCAGCTTAGTGGCCAGGGGCGGGCCCTACAATGAGCAGTTCTTC.

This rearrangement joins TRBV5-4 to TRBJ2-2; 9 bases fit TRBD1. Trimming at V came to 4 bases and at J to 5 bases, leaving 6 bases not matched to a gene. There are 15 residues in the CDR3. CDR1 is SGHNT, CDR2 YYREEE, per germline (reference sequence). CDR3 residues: CASSLLDRGTGELFF. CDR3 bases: TGTGCCAGCAGCCTCTTGGACAGGGGAACCGGGGAGCTGTTTTTT. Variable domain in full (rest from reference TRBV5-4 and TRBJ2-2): ETGVTQSPTHLIKTRGQQVTLRCSSQSGHNTVSWYQQALGQGPQFIFQYYREEENGRGNFPPRFSGLQFPNYSSELNVNALELDDSALYLCASSLLDRGTGELFFGEGSRLTVL.

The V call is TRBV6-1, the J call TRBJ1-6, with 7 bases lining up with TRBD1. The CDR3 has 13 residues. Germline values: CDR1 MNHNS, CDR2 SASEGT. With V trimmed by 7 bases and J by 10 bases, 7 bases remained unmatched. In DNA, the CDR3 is TGTGCCAGCACCCAGACAGGGAGGTCACCCCTCCACTTT. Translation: CASTQTGRSPLHF.

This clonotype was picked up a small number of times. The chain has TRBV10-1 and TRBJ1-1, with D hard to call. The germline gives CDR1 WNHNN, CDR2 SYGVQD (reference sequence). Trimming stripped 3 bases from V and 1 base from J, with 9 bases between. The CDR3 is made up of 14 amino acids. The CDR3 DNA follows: TGCGCCAGCAGTGAACGGGTCTCGAACACTGAAGCTTTCTTT. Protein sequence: CASSERVSNTEAFF.

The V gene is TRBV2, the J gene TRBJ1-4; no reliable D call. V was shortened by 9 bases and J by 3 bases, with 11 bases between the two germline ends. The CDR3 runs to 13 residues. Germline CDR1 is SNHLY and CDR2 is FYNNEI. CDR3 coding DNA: TGTGCCAGTAGTTCAGTTCCTAATGAAAAACTGTTTTTT. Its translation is CASSSVPNEKLFF.

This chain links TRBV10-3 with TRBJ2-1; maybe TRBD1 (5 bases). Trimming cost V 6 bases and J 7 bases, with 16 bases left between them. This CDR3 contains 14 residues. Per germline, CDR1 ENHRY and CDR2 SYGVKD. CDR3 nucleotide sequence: TGTGCCATCAGGGACCCCAGGGTGTCAAATGAGCAGTTCTTC. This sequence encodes CAIRDPRVSNEQFF.

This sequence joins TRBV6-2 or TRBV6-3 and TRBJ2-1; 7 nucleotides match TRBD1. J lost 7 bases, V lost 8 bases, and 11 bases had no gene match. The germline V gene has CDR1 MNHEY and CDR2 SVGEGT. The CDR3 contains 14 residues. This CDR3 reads CASEGTAGVNEQFF. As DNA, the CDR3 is TGTGCCAGCGAGGGGACAGCCGGGGTAAATGAGCAGTTCTTC.

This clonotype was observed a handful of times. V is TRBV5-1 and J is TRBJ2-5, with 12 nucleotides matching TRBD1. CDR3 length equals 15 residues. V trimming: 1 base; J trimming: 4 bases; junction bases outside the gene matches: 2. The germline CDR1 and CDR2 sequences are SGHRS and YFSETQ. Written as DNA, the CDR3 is TGCGCCAGCAGCTTGTGGGACAGGGGGCTAGAGACCCAGTACTTC. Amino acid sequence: CASSLWDRGLETQYF.

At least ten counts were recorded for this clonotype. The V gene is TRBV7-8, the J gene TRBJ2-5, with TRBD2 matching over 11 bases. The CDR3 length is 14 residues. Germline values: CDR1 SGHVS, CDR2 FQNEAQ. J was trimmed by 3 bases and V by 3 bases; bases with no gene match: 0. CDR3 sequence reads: CASSLTSGEETQYF. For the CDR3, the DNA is TGTGCCAGCAGCTTGACTAGCGGGGAAGAGACCCAGTACTTC.

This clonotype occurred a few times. The CDR3, as DNA: TGTGCCAGCAGTTACAGCAGGGGAACCTCTAAAGAGACCCAGTACTTC. Encoded protein: CASSYSRGTSKETQYF. The rearrangement links TRBV6-5 to TRBJ2-5; a weak D match, TRBD1 (6 bases). CDR1 and CDR2 (germline): MNHEY, SVGAGI. This CDR3 comprises 16 residues. V lost 2 bases, J lost 3 bases, and 16 bases lay in between.

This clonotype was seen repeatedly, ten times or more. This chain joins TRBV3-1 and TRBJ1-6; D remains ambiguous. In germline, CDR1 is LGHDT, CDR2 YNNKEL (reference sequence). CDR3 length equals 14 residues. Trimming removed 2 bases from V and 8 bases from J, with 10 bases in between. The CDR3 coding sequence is TGTGCCAGCAGCCAAATCAGCGGCGATTCACCCCTCCACTTT. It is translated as CASSQISGDSPLHF. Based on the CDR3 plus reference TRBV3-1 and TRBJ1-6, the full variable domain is DTAVSQTPKYLVTQMGNDKSIKCEQNLGHDTMYWYKQDSKKFLKIMFSYNNKELIINETVPNRFSPKSPDKAHLNLHINSLELGDSAVYFCASSQISGDSPLHFGNGTRLTVT.

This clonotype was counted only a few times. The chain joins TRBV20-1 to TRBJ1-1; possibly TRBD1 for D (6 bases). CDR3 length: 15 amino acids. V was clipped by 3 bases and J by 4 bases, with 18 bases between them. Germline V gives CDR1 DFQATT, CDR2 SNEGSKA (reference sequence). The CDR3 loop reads CSASRGGPVPTEAFF. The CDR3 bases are TGCAGTGCTAGTAGGGGGGGACCAGTGCCCACTGAAGCTTTCTTT.

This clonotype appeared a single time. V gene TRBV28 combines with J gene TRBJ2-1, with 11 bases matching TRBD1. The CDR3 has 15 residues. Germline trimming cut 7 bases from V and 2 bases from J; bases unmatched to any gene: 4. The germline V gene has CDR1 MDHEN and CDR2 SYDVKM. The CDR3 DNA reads TGTGCCAGCAAGGACAGGGGGCGTACCTACAATGAGCAGTTCTTC. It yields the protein CASKDRGRTYNEQFF.

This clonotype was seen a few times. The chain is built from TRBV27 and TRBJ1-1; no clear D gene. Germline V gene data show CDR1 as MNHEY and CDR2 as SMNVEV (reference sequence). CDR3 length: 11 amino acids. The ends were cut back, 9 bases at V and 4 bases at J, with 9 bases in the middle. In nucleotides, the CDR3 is TGTGCCAGGAACATTTGCACTGAAGCTTTCTTT. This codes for CARNICTEAFF.

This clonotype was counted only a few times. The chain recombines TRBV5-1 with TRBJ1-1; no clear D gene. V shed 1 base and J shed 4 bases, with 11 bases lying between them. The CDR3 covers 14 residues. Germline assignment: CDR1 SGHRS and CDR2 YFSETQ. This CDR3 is CASSLSGGFTEAFF. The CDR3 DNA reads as TGCGCCAGCAGCTTGTCGGGTGGGTTCACTGAAGCTTTCTTT.